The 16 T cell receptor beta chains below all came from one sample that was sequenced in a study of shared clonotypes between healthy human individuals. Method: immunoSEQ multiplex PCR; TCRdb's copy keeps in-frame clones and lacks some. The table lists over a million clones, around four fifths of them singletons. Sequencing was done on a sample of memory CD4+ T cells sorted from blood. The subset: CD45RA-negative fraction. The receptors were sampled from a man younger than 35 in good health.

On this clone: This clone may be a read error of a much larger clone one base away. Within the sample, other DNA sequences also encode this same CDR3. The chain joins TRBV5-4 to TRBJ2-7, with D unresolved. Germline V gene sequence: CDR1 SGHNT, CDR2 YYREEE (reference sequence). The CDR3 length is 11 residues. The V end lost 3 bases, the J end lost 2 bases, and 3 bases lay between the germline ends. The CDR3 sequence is CASSSPYEQYF. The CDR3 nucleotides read TGTGCCAGCAGCTCCCCCTACGAGCAGTACTTC.

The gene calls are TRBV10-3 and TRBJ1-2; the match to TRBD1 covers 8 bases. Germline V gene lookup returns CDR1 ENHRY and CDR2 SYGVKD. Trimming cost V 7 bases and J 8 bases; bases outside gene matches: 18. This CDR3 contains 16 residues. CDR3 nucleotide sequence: TGTGCCATCAAATCAAGCCAGGGGGCAGGGGCGAACGGCTACACCTTC. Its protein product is CAIKSSQGAGANGYTF.

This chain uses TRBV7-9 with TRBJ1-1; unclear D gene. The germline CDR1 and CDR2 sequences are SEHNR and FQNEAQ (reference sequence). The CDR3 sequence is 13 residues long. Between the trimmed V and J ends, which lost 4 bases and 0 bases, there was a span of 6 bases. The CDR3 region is CASSSQMNTEAFF. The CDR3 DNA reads TGTGCCAGCAGCTCCCAGATGAACACTGAAGCTTTCTTT.

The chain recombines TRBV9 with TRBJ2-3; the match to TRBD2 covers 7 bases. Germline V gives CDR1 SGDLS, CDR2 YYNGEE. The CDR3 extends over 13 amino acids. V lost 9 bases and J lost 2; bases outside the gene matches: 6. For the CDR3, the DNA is TGTGCCACCTCTAGCGGCTTCACAGATACGCAGTATTTT. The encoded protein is CATSSGFTDTQYF.

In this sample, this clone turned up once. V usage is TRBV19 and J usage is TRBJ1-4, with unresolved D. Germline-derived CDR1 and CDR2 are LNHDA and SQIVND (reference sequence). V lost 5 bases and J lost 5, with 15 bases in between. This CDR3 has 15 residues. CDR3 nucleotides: TGTGCCAGTAGTTCCCAAGGTTCTGGGAATGAAAAACTGTTTTTT. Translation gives CASSSQGSGNEKLFF. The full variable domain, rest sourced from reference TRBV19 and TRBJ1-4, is DGGITQSPKYLFRKEGQNVTLSCEQNLNHDAMYWYRQDPGQGLRLIYYSQIVNDFQKGDIAEGYSVSREKKESFPLTVTSAQKNPTAFYLCASSSQGSGNEKLFFGSGTQLSVL.

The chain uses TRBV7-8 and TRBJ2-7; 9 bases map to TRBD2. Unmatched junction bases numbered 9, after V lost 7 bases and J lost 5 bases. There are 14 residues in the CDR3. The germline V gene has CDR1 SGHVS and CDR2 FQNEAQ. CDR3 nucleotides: TGTGCCAGCACCCCGGGACTAGCAATCAACGAGCAGTACTTC. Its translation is CASTPGLAINEQYF. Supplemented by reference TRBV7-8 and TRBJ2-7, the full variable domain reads GAGVSQSPRYKVAKRGQDVALRCDPISGHVSLFWYQQALGQGPEFLTYFQNEAQLDKSGLPSDRFFAERPEGSVSTLKIQRTQQEDSAVYLCASTPGLAINEQYFGPGTRLTVT.

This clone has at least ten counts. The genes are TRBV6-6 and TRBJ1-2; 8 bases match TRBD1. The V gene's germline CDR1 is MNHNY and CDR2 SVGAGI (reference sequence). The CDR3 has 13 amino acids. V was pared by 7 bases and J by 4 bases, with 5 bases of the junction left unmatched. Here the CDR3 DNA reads TGTGCCAGCACTGAGGGACAGGCCTATGGCTACACCTTC. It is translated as CASTEGQAYGYTF.

The CDR3 region is CASSPPGHRSYNEQFF. The DNA for the CDR3 is TGTGCCAGCTCACCCCCCGGCCACCGCTCCTACAATGAGCAGTTCTTC. J is TRBJ2-1 and V is TRBV18; D ambiguous. CDR1 and CDR2 from the germline V gene are KGHSH and LQKENI. The CDR3 covers 16 residues. Trimming stripped 3 bases from V and 0 bases from J, with 12 bases between. The full variable domain, its missing parts supplied by reference TRBV18 and TRBJ2-1, is NAGVMQNPRHLVRRRGQEARLRCSPMKGHSHVYWYRQLPEEGLKFMVYLQKENIIDESGMPKERFSAEFPKEGPSILRIQQVVRGDSAAYFCASSPPGHRSYNEQFFGPGTRLTVL.

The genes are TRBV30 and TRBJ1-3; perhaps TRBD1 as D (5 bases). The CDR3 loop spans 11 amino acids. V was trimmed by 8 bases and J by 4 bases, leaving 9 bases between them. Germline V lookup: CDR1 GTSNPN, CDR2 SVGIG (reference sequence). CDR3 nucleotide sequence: TGTGCCCGGGGGGAGGGAAACACCATATATTTT. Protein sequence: CARGEGNTIYF.

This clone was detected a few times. The CDR3 sequence: CASSLSIQGIDEQFF. DNA of the CDR3: TGTGCCAGCAGCTTGTCAATCCAAGGAATCGATGAGCAGTTCTTC. V usage is TRBV5-5 and J usage is TRBJ2-1; D remains unclear. The CDR3 is 15 amino acids. The V gene's germline CDR1 is SGHKS and CDR2 YYEKEE (reference sequence). V was trimmed by 1 base and J by 8 bases, leaving 16 bases between them.

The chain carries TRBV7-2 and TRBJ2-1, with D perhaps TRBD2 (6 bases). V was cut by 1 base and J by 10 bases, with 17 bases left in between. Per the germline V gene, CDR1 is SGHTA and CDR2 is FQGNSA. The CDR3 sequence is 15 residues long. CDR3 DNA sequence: TGTGCCAGCAGCTTAGGGGGACTCGGGAGTGGCGAGCAGTTCTTC. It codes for CASSLGGLGSGEQFF.

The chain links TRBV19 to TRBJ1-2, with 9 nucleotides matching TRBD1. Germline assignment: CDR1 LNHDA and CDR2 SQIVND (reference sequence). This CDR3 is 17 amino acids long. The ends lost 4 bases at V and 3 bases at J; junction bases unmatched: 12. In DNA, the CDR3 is TGTGCCAGTAGTACCCATGGGCGACAGGGGGAGGACTATGGCTACACCTTC. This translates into CASSTHGRQGEDYGYTF.

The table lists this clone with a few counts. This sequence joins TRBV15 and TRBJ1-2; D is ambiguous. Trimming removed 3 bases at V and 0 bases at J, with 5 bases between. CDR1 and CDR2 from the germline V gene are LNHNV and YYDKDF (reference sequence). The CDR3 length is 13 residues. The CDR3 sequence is CATSRGTNYGYTF. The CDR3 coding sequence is TGTGCCACCAGCAGGGGCACTAACTATGGCTACACCTTC.

Here the CDR3 reads CASSPLRYNEQFF. The CDR3 region has the DNA TGTGCCAGCTCACCGCTCAGATACAATGAGCAGTTCTTC. The rearrangement joins TRBV18 to TRBJ2-1; D not certain. Germline CDR1 KGHSH, CDR2 LQKENI. This CDR3 is built from 13 residues. Trimming removed 3 bases at V and 4 bases at J, with 7 bases between.

In nucleotides, the CDR3 is TGTGCCAGCAGCCCCGAGACAGGAACAGGCACAGATACGCAGTATTTT. Translation gives CASSPETGTGTDTQYF. The chain links TRBV7-9 to TRBJ2-3; the D gene is possibly TRBD1 (6 bases). Germline lookup yields CDR1 SEHNR and CDR2 FQNEAQ (reference sequence). The CDR3 has 16 residues. Trimming cost V 5 bases and J 1 base, with 16 bases left between them.

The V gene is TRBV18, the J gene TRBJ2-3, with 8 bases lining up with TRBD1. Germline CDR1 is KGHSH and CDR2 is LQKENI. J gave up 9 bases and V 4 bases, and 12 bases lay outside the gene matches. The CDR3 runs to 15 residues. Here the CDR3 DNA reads TGTGCCAGCTCACAACGGACAGGGACCCCAGGGACGCAGTATTTT. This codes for CASSQRTGTPGTQYF.